Listed below are T cell receptor beta chains from one sample, sequenced in a study of spatial heterogeneity in lung cancer. TCRdb used MiXCR to reprocess the 5' RACE reads, holding one entry per CDR3 protein. The sample shows around 100,000 distinct CDR3 sequences, 4.4% of them seen only once. The material was lung tumor tissue, obtained at surgery. These receptors originate from a male donor with early-stage non-small cell lung cancer. CDR3s include the opening cysteine and the closing phenylalanine or tryptophan. The D gene is left open where the match is weak. Size is omitted from some rows. Given values are once, few, many or a class for expanded clones.

V gene	CDR3 length	clone size	D gene	J gene	CDR3 DNA	CDR3 protein
TRBV4-1	16	many	.	TRBJ2-7	TGCGCCAGCAGCCAAGAACTCACAGCGGAATTATACGAGCAGTACTTC	CASSQELTAELYEQYF
TRBV9	13	many	.	TRBJ2-3	TGTGCCAGCAATGGGGGACCCACAGATACGCAGTATTTT	CASNGGPTDTQYF
TRBV3-1	14	few	TRBD1	TRBJ2-5	TGTGCCAGCAGCCAAGCAGGGGGCCAAGAGACCCAGTACTTC	CASSQAGGQETQYF
TRBV6-5	14	few	.	TRBJ2-3	TGTGCCAGCAGTTACCGGGACGACACAGATACGCAGTATTTT	CASSYRDDTDTQYF
TRBV12-3/TRBV12-4	13	many	.	TRBJ1-3	TGTGCCAGCAAGGCAGGCGGTGGAAACACCATATATTTT	CASKAGGGNTIYF
TRBV10-3	17	.	.	TRBJ1-5	TGTGCCATCAGTGAGTCGGCCCCCGGGAATGGCAATCAGCCCCAGCATTTT	CAISESAPGNGNQPQHF
TRBV14	13	many	.	TRBJ2-1	.	CASAEAQYFEQFF
TRBV28	15	many	.	TRBJ1-2	TGTGCCAGCAGCCGATTAACGGGTGCTAACTATGGCTACACCTTC	CASSRLTGANYGYTF
TRBV12-3/TRBV12-4	15	many	TRBD2	TRBJ2-1	TGTGCCAGCAGTCGACTAGCGGGAGTTTCCAATGAGCAGTTCTTC	CASSRLAGVSNEQFF
TRBV28	13	many	.	TRBJ1-5	TGTGCCAGCAGACGGGACGCCAATCAGCCCCAGCATTTT	CASRRDANQPQHF
TRBV18	13	many	.	TRBJ1-1	TGTGCCAGCTCAACACAGGTGAACACTGAAGCTTTCTTT	CASSTQVNTEAFF
TRBV3-1	15	many	TRBD1	TRBJ1-5	TGTGCCAGCAGCCGAGACAGGGGTGGAAATCAGCCCCAGCATTTT	CASSRDRGGNQPQHF
TRBV5-6	14	many	.	TRBJ2-4	TGTGCCAGCAGCTCTACCGGGGCTACGGACATTCAGTACTTC	CASSSTGATDIQYF
TRBV20-1	16	.	TRBD1	TRBJ2-3	TGCAGTGCTACTACTATGGGACAGCCGTACACAGATACGCAGTATTTT	CSATTMGQPYTDTQYF
TRBV28	15	few	.	TRBJ2-1	TGTGCCAGCAGTTTTGCTCAGCCCATCTACAATGAGCAGTTCTTC	CASSFAQPIYNEQFF
TRBV24-1	13	many	.	TRBJ1-2	TGTGCCACCAGTGATTTGAGGGAAGGTGGCTACACCTTC	CATSDLREGGYTF
TRBV5-1	13	many	TRBD1	TRBJ2-5	TGCGCCAGCAGCCCGGACAGGGGAGAGACCCAGTACTTC	CASSPDRGETQYF
TRBV29-1	11	many	.	TRBJ1-5	TGCAGCGTTGAAGGCGGGGGGGGCCAGCATTTT	CSVEGGGGQHF
TRBV7-9	16	many	TRBD2	TRBJ2-1	TGTGCCAGCAGCTTAGGGCTAGCGGGACTATACAATGAGCAGTTCTTC	CASSLGLAGLYNEQFF
TRBV20-1	15	.	TRBD2	TRBJ2-1	TGCAGTGCTGACACAACTAGCGGGAGGGGAGGGGAGCAGTTCTTC	CSADTTSGRGGEQFF
TRBV27	14	many	TRBD1	TRBJ2-3	TGTGCCAGCAGCCGGGACAGCCTCACAGATACGCAGTATTTT	CASSRDSLTDTQYF
TRBV2	13	many	.	TRBJ1-2	TGTGCCAGCAGTGATCAGGAAACTTATGGCTACACCTTC	CASSDQETYGYTF
TRBV27	14	.	TRBD1	TRBJ1-5	TGTGCCCGGCGGGACAGGGGTTTACGGCAGCCCCAGCATTTT	CARRDRGLRQPQHF
TRBV11-2	13	many	.	TRBJ1-1	TGTGCCAGCAGCTTAGGTGCAAGGGGGGAAGCTTTCTTT	CASSLGARGEAFF
TRBV11-1	14	.	.	TRBJ2-4	TGTGCCAGCAGCTTAGGCTCCGTCGGGGACATTCAGTACTTC	CASSLGSVGDIQYF
TRBV28	15	many	TRBD1	TRBJ2-3	TGTGCCAGCGGCTCGGGACAGGGCCCCACAGATACGCAGTATTTT	CASGSGQGPTDTQYF
TRBV12-3/TRBV12-4	14	few	.	TRBJ2-6	TGTGCCAGCAAACATAGCTCTGGGGCCAACGTCCTGACTTTC	CASKHSSGANVLTF
TRBV10-1	13	many	.	TRBJ2-3	TGCGCCAGCAGTGAGCTGAGTGGGGATACGCAGTATTTT	CASSELSGDTQYF
TRBV5-1	16	few	TRBD1	TRBJ2-2	TGCGCCAGCAGCCGGACAGGGTACCTGAACACCGGGGAGCTGTTTTTT	CASSRTGYLNTGELFF
TRBV11-2	14	many	.	TRBJ2-2	TGTGCCAGCAGCTTCACAGAGTACACCGGGGAGCTGTTTTTT	CASSFTEYTGELFF
TRBV20-1	17	many	TRBD2	TRBJ2-3	TGCAGTGCTAGATCCTCTGGACTAGCGGGTAGCACAGATACGCAGTATTTT	CSARSSGLAGSTDTQYF
TRBV28	16	many	.	TRBJ2-3	TGTGCCAGCAGTTCGTTAGGGGACCTACGCACAGATACGCAGTATTTT	CASSSLGDLRTDTQYF
TRBV12-3/TRBV12-4	12	few	.	TRBJ2-3	TGTGCCAGCCGCCGACAATCAGATACGCAGTATTTT	CASRRQSDTQYF
TRBV6-1	10	many	.	TRBJ1-1	TGTGCCAGCAGATACGCTGAAGCTTTCTTT	CASRYAEAFF
TRBV6-6	16	.	TRBD1	TRBJ1-5	TGTGCCAGCAGTTCCCTGCAGACAGGGTGGAATCAGCCCCAGCATTTT	CASSSLQTGWNQPQHF
TRBV5-6	14	.	TRBD2	TRBJ2-1	TGTGCCAGCAGCTTCGGACTAGCTGAAGAGGGGCAGTTCTTC	CASSFGLAEEGQFF
TRBV11-2	16	many	.	TRBJ2-1	TGTGCCAGCAGCCACCTGGTGACTAAAGCCTACAATGAGCAGTTCTTC	CASSHLVTKAYNEQFF
TRBV6-5	12	few	.	TRBJ2-1	TGTGCCACGAGGGGACCCTACAATGAGCAGTTCTTC	CATRGPYNEQFF
TRBV12-3/TRBV12-4	17	many	TRBD1	TRBJ1-3	TGTGCCAGCAGGAGGGGCAGGGGGACTTTCTCTGGAAACACCATATATTTT	CASRRGRGTFSGNTIYF
TRBV5-4	14	few	TRBD2	TRBJ2-7	TGTGCCAGCAGTCCACTAGCGGGAGGGCAAGAGCAGTACTTC	CASSPLAGGQEQYF
TRBV18	13	many	.	TRBJ2-5	TGTGCCAGCTCACCAGACTCCCAAGAGACCCAGTACTTC	CASSPDSQETQYF
TRBV6-5	15	few	TRBD2	TRBJ2-1	TGTGCCAGCAGTTACTCGGCGGGAGGGGCCAATGAGCAGTTCTTC	CASSYSAGGANEQFF
TRBV7-2	17	many	.	TRBJ1-3	TGTGCCAGCAGCTTAGGAGGGGATGTACGCTCTGGAAACACCATATATTTT	CASSLGGDVRSGNTIYF
TRBV28	15	many	.	TRBJ2-7	TGTGCCAGCAGCTGGGCTTTCGGGACCAACTACGAGCAGTACTTC	CASSWAFGTNYEQYF
TRBV7-2	16	many	.	TRBJ2-1	TGTGCCAGCAGTCTACGGTCTAGCGCAGGATACAATGAGCAGTTCTTC	CASSLRSSAGYNEQFF